This T cell receptor beta chain emerged from a study of T cell repertoires in cytomegalovirus infection. Study-level points and caveats: Predominance within the ex vivo response was attributable to HLA-C-restricted CMV-specific TCR beta clonotypes.

This clonotype was seen more than once but under ten times. Its antigen is not identified. V was pared by 3 bases and J by 7 bases, with 9 bases between. The CDR3 totals 13 residues. CDR1 and CDR2 (germline): SEHNR, FQNEAQ (reference sequence). One entry per CDR3 protein, called by TCRdb with MiXCR from the reads. The sample lists about 680,000 distinct CDR3 sequences; 20% to 25% were seen once. This clonotype originated in a human donor in good health (CMV status not recorded). Some clones in this sample may be carry-over from other donors' samples. The chain employs TRBV7-9 and TRBJ1-4, with D unclear. The sequenced material came from CD8+ T cells from PBMCs. The CDR3 region has the DNA TGTGCCAGCAGCTTCCAGTGGGGTGAAAAACTGTTTTTT. Translated: CASSFQWGEKLFF.